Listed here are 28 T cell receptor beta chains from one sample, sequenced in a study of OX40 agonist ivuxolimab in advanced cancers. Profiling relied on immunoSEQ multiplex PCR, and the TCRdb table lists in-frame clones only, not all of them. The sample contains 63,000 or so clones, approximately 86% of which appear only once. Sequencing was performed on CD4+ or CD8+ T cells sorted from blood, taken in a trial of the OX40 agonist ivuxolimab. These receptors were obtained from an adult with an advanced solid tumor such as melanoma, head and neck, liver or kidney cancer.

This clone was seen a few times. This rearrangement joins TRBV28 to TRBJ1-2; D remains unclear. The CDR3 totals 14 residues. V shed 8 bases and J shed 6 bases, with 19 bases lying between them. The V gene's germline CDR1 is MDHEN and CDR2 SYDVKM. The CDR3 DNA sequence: TGTGCCAGCTTCGACGGACGTCGGACGGATGGCTACACCTTC. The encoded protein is CASFDGRRTDGYTF.

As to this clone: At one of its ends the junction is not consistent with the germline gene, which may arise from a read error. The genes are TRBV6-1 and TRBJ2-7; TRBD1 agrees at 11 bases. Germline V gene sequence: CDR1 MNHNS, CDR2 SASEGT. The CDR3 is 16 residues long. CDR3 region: CASREAGDRGSYEQYF. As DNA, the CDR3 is TGTGCCAGCAGGGAAGCGGGGGACAGGGGGTCCTACGAGCAGTACTTC.

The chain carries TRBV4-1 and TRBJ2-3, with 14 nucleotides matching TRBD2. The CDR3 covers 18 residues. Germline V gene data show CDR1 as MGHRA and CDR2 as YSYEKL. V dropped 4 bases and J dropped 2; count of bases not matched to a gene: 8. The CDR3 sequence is CASSPQGLAGEPTDTQYF. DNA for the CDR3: TGCGCCAGCAGCCCCCAGGGACTAGCGGGGGAACCCACAGATACGCAGTATTTT.

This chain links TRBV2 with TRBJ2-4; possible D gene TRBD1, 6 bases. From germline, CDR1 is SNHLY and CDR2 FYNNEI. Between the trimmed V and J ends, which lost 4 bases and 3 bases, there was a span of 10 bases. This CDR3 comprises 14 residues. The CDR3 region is CASSAEGDKNIQYF. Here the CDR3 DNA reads TGTGCCAGCAGTGCCGAGGGGGACAAAAACATTCAGTACTTC. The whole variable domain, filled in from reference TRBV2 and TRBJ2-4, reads EPEVTQTPSHQVTQMGQEVILRCVPISNHLYFYWYRQILGQKVEFLVSFYNNEISEKSEIFDDQFSVERPDGSNFTLKIRSTKLEDSAMYFCASSAEGDKNIQYFGAGTRLSVL.

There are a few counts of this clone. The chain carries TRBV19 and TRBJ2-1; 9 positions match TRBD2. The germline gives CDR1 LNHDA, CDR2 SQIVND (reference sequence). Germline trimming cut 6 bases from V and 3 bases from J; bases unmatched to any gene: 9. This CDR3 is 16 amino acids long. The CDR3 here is CASRDLAGKNYNEQFF. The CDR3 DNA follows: TGTGCCAGTAGGGATCTAGCGGGAAAAAACTACAATGAGCAGTTCTTC.

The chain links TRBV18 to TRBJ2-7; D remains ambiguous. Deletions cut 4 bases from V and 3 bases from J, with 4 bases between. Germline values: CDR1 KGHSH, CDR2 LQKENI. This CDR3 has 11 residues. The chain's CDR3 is CASSQIYEQYF. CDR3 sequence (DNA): TGTGCCAGCTCACAGATCTACGAGCAGTACTTC.

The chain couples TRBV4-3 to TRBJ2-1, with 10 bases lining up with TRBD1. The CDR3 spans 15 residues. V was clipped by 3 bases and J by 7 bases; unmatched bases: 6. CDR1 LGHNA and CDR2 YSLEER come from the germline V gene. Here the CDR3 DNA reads TGCGCCAGCAGCCATGACAGGGGGCGCGGAAATGAGCAGTTCTTC. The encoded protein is CASSHDRGRGNEQFF.

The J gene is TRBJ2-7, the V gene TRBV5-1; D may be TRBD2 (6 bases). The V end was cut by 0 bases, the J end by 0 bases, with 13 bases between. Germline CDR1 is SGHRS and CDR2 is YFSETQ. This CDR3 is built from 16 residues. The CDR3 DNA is TGCGCCAGCAGCTTGGGTGGGACTGGGAGCTCCTACGAGCAGTACTTC. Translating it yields CASSLGGTGSSYEQYF.

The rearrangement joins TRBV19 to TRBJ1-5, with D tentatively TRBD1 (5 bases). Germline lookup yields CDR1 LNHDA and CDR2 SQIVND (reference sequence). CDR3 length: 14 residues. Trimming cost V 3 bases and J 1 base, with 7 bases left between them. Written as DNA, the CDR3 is TGTGCCAGTAGTATTGGGGGGAGCAATCAGCCCCAGCATTTT. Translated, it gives CASSIGGSNQPQHF.

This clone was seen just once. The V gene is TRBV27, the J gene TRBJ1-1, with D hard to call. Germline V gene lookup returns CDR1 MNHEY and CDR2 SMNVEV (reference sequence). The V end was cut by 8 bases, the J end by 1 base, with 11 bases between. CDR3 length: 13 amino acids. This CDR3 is CASGRTGNTEAFF. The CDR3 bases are TGTGCCAGCGGAAGGACGGGGAACACTGAAGCTTTCTTT.

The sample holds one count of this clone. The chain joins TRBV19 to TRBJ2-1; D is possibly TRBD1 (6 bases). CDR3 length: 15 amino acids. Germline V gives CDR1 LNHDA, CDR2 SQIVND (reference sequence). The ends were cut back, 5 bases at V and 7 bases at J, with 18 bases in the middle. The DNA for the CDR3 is TGTGCCAGTAGTGGGGGCGGGTGGCTTTGGAATGAGCAGTTCTTC. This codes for CASSGGGWLWNEQFF.

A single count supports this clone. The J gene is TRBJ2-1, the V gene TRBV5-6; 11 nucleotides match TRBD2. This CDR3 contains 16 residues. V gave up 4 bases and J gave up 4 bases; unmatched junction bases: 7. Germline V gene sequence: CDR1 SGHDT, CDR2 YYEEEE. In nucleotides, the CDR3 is TGTGCCAGCAGCCCACCCGGGACTAGCGGTTACAATGAGCAGTTCTTC. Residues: CASSPPGTSGYNEQFF.

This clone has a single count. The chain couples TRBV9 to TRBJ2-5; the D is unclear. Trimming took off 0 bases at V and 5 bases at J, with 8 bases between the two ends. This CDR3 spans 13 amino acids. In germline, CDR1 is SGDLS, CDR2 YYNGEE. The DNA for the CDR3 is TGTGCCAGCAGCGTAGGTTCATTTGAGACCCAGTACTTC. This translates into CASSVGSFETQYF.

Here the CDR3 reads CAWSPGYQETQYF. CDR3 DNA sequence: TGTGCCTGGAGTCCAGGGTACCAAGAGACCCAGTACTTC. The rearrangement joins TRBV30 to TRBJ2-5, with a weak D call TRBD1 (5 bases). The germline CDR1 and CDR2 sequences are GTSNPN and SVGIG (reference sequence). The CDR3 runs to 13 residues. Between the trimmed V and J ends, which lost 2 bases and 0 bases, there was a span of 7 bases. The entire variable domain, with the rest obtained from reference TRBV30 and TRBJ2-5, is as follows: SQTIHQWPATLVQPVGSPLSLECTVEGTSNPNLYWYRQAAGRGLQLLFYSVGIGQISSEVPQNLSASRPQDRQFILSSKKLLLSDSGFYLCAWSPGYQETQYFGPGTRLLVL.

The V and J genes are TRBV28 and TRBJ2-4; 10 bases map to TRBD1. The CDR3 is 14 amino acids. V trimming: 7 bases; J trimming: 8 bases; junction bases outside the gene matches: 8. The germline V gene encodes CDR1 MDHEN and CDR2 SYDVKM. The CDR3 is CASMARDRGDIQYF. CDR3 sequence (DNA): TGTGCCAGCATGGCGCGGGACAGGGGCGACATTCAGTACTTC.

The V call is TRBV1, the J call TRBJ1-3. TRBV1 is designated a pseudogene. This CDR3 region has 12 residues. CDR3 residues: CTSSHGRGTEDF. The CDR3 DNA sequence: TGCACCAGCAGCCATGGGAGGGGGACAGAAGATTTT.

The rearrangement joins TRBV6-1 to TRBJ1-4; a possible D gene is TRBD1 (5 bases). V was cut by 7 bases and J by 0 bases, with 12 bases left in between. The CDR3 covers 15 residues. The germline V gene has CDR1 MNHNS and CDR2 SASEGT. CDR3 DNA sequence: TGTGCCAGCACCCGACAGCCGGCAACTAATGAAAAACTGTTTTTT. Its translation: CASTRQPATNEKLFF.

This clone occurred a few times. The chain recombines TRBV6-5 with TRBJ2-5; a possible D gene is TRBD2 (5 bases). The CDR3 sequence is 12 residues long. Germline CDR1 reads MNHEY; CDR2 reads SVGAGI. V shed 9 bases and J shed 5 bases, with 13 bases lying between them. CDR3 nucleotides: TGTGCCAGTCGACGGGGTCAGGAGACCCAGTACTTC. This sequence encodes CASRRGQETQYF.

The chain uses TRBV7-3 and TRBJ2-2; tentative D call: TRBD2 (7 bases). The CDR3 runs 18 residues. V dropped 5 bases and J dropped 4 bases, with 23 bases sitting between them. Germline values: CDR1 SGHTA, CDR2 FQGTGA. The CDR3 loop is CASSPPGGAGAGTGELFF. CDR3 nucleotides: TGTGCCAGCAGCCCGCCTGGGGGGGCGGGGGCTGGCACCGGGGAGCTGTTTTTT.

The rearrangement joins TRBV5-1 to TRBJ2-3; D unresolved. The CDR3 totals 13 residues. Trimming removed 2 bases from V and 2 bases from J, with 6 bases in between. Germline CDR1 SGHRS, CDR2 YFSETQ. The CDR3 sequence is CASSFLPTDTQYF. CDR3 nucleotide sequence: TGCGCCAGCAGCTTTCTCCCCACAGATACGCAGTATTTT.

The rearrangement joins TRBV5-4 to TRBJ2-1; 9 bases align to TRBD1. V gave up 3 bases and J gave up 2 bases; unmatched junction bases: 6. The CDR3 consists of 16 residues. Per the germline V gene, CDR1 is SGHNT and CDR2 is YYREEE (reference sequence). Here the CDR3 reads CASSYDRGFPYNEQFF. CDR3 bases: TGTGCCAGCAGCTACGACAGGGGGTTCCCCTACAATGAGCAGTTCTTC.

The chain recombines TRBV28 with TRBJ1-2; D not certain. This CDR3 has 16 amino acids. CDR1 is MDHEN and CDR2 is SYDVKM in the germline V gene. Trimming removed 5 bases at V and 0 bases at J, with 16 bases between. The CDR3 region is CASSPAQTITNYGYTF. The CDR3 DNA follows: TGTGCCAGCAGTCCCGCACAAACCATAACTAACTATGGCTACACCTTC.

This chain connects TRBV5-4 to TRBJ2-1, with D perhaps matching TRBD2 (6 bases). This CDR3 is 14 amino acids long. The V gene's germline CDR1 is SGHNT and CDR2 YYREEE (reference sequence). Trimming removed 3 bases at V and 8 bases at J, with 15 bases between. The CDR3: CASSSTRTIDEQFF. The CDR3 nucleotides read TGTGCCAGCAGCTCGACCCGGACTATCGATGAGCAGTTCTTC.

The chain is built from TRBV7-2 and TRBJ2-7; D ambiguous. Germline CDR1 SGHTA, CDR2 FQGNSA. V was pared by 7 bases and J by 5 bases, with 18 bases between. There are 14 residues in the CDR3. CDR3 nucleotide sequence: TGTGCCAGCACCGAGTACCCTCAGAGGAACGAGCAGTACTTC. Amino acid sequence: CASTEYPQRNEQYF.

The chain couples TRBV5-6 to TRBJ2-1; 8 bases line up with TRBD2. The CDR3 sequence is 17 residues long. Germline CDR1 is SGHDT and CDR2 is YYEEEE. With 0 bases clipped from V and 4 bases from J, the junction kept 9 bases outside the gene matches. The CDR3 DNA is TGTGCCAGCAGCTTGGGATTGAGGGTAGCGGGGTACAATGAGCAGTTCTTC. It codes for CASSLGLRVAGYNEQFF.

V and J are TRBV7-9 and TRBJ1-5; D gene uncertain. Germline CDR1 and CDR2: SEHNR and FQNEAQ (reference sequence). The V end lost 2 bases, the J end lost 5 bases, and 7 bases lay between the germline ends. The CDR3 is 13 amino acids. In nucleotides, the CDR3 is TGTGCCAGCAGCTTATATGTGGATCAGCCCCAGCATTTT. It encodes CASSLYVDQPQHF.

The CDR3 reads CASSEAWAARGNEQFF. In nucleotides, the CDR3 is TGTGCCAGCAGTGAAGCGTGGGCGGCTCGGGGGAATGAGCAGTTCTTC. This chain joins TRBV6-1 and TRBJ2-1; TRBD2 might be the D (6 bases). The CDR3 has 16 residues. CDR1 MNHNS and CDR2 SASEGT come from the germline V gene. V lost 0 bases and J lost 7, with 16 bases in between.

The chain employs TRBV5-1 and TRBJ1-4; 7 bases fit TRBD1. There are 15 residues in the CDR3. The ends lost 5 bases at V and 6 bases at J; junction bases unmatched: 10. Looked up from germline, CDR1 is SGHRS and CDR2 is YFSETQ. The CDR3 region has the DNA TGCGCCAGCAGGCGGACCGGGACAGAGGATGAAAAACTGTTTTTT. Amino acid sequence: CASRRTGTEDEKLFF.